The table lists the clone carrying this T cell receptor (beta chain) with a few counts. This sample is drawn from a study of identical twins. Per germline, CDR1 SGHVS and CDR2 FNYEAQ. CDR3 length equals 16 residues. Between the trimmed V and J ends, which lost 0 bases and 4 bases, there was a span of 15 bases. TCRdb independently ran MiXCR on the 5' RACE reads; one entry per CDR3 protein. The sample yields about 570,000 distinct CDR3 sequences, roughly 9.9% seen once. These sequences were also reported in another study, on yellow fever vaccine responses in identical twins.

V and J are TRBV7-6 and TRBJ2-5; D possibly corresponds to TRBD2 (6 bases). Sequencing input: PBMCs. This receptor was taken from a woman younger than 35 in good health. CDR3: CASSLAPGRSGETQYF. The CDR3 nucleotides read TGTGCCAGCAGCTTAGCCCCAGGGAGGTCAGGAGAGACCCAGTACTTC. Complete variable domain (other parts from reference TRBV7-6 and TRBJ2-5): GAGVSQSPRYKVTKRGQDVALRCDPISGHVSLYWYRQALGQGPEFLTYFNYEAQQDKSGLPNDRFSAERPEGSISTLTIQRTEQRDSAMYRCASSLAPGRSGETQYFGPGTRLLVL.